This entry describes one T cell receptor beta chain. What it recognizes is unknown. Sequencing was done on patients that had shown CD8+CD57+ cell expansion by flow cytometry. Patients, without exception, had severe acquired aplastic anemia. The data were obtained in a study of CD8+CD57+ T cells in acquired aplastic anemia. Study details: Average DNA yield from sorted CD4+ and CD8+ cells was around 3.2 ug.

General study points: Patient and control CD8+ Simpson's diversity was not significantly different. Roughly 31 CD8+ CDR3 sequences occurred in both the patients and the controls.

This CDR3 region has 13 residues. Germline assignment: CDR1 SEHNR and CDR2 FQNEAQ (reference sequence). Trimming took off 3 bases at V and 5 bases at J, with 10 bases between the two ends. Genomic DNA templated the TCR beta VDJ and CDR3 profiling. TCRdb processed the reads anew with MiXCR; each CDR3 protein has one entry. The table records approximately 220,000 distinct CDR3 sequences, around half of them present only once. The sequencing sample was made of sorted CD4+, CD8+, or CD8+CD57+ T cells (not recorded which) from PBMCs. This TCR was sampled from a human donor with aplastic anemia. The chain joins TRBV7-9 to TRBJ2-5, with D possibly TRBD1 on 6 matching bases. Here the CDR3 reads CASSFYRDETQYF. The CDR3 DNA sequence: TGTGCCAGCAGCTTTTACAGGGACGAGACCCAGTACTTC.